The clone carrying this TCR beta chain showed up just once. Its antigen remains unidentified. Each sample received Survey-level depth of up to 500,000 reads. Data came from immunoSEQ multiplex PCR; TCRdb stores just in-frame clones and leaves some out. The sample records 40,000 to 60,000 clones, 78% being singletons. This sample stems from a study of pediatric ulcerative colitis. Study details: Ulcerative colitis patients had pancolitis or left-sided colitis, with confirming histology. The study, taken as a whole, reports: No controls had the two rectal clonotypes shared by ulcerative colitis patients.

One to two pinch biopsies were taken from the rectum during colonoscopy. Sequenced material: gut tissue. This receptor was obtained from a girl aged 10-17 years with moderate ulcerative colitis.

The CDR3 DNA follows: TGTGCCAGCAGCTTGGACGCCTGGCAGGGAAACACTGAAGCTTTCTTT. Protein product: CASSLDAWQGNTEAFF. The chain employs TRBV5-4 and TRBJ1-1, with D possibly TRBD1 on 5 matching bases. The CDR3 runs 16 residues. CDR1 and CDR2 from the germline V gene are SGHNT and YYREEE (reference sequence). The V and J ends lost 0 bases and 2 bases respectively, with 14 bases between them.